A single sample gave rise to the 19 T cell receptor beta chains below, sequenced in a study of T cells in localized non-small cell lung cancer. The table came from immunoSEQ multiplex PCR; TCRdb's copy has only in-frame clones and leaves some out. The sample includes over 30,000 clones, approximately 90% seen only once; the top ten take under 7%. This material consisted of peripheral blood mononuclear cells, taken before any cancer treatment. The origin of the receptors is a male donor older than 55 with stage II lung adenocarcinoma.

The rearrangement links TRBV5-1 to TRBJ2-2, with D possibly being TRBD1 or TRBD2 (6 bases each). Germline CDR1 and CDR2: SGHRS and YFSETQ. V gave up 4 bases and J gave up 6 bases, with 16 bases separating them. The CDR3 spans 15 residues. The CDR3 region is CASSQTARGPGELFF. The DNA for the CDR3 is TGCGCCAGCAGCCAGACAGCCCGGGGGCCCGGGGAGCTGTTTTTT.

V and J are TRBV7-2 and TRBJ2-2; either TRBD1 or TRBD2 may supply D (5 bases each). Germline CDR1 SGHTA, CDR2 FQGNSA. CDR3 length equals 16 residues. V lost 0 bases and J lost 4, with 12 bases in between. The CDR3: CASSLAGTRATGELFF. DNA for the CDR3: TGTGCCAGCAGCTTAGCCGGGACGAGGGCCACCGGGGAGCTGTTTTTT.

This chain joins TRBV5-1 and TRBJ2-2; D unclear. V lost 5 bases and J 0 bases, leaving 8 bases between the germline ends. The length of the CDR3 is 14 residues. The germline gives CDR1 SGHRS, CDR2 YFSETQ. The CDR3 DNA sequence: TGCGCCAGCAGGGCCCTCTCGAACACCGGGGAGCTGTTTTTT. This sequence encodes CASRALSNTGELFF. Looking up the rest from reference TRBV5-1 and TRBJ2-2 gives the full variable domain: KAGVTQTPRYLIKTRGQQVTLSCSPISGHRSVSWYQQTPGQGLQFLFEYFSETQRNKGNFPGRFSGRQFSNSRSEMNVSTLELGDSALYLCASRALSNTGELFFGEGSRLTVL.

This chain joins TRBV7-9 and TRBJ2-7; TRBD2 might be the D (6 bases). The germline V and J ends were trimmed by 2 bases and 0 bases, with 17 bases remaining between them. Germline V gives CDR1 SEHNR, CDR2 FQNEAQ (reference sequence). This CDR3 spans 17 amino acids. CDR3 sequence (DNA): TGTGCCAGCAGCTTATGGCGGGGCAGATACTACTCCTACGAGCAGTACTTC. This gives the protein CASSLWRGRYYSYEQYF.

The chain uses TRBV11-2 and TRBJ1-6, with 7 bases lining up with TRBD1. Germline values: CDR1 SGHAT, CDR2 FQNNGV. V lost 3 bases to trimming and J lost 7 bases; unmatched junction nucleotides: 15. The length of the CDR3 is 18 residues. The CDR3 protein is CASSLGLPGGISNSPLHF. CDR3 coding DNA: TGTGCCAGCAGCTTGGGACTCCCAGGGGGGATCTCCAATTCACCCCTCCACTTT.

The V and J genes are TRBV7-3 and TRBJ1-2; TRBD1 agrees at 7 bases. Trimming at V came to 5 bases and at J to 1 base, leaving 7 bases not matched to a gene. The CDR3 is 15 amino acids. Germline CDR1 reads SGHTA; CDR2 reads FQGTGA. CDR3 nucleotide sequence: TGTGCCAGCAGCCCTCAGGGGGGGCTTAACTATGGCTACACCTTC. It yields the protein CASSPQGGLNYGYTF. The whole variable domain, filled in from reference TRBV7-3 and TRBJ1-2, reads GAGVSQTPSNKVTEKGKYVELRCDPISGHTALYWYRQSLGQGPEFLIYFQGTGAADDSGLPNDRFFAVRPEGSVSTLKIQRTERGDSAVYLCASSPQGGLNYGYTFGSGTRLTVV.

In DNA, the CDR3 is TGTGCCAGCACTGACTACCCCTACAATGAGCAGTTCTTC. Its protein is CASTDYPYNEQFF. This sequence joins TRBV2 and TRBJ2-1; a weak D match, TRBD2 (5 bases). The V end lost 7 bases, the J end lost 2 bases, and 9 bases lay between the germline ends. The CDR3 extends over 13 amino acids. Germline lookup yields CDR1 SNHLY and CDR2 FYNNEI.

The genes are TRBV7-9 and TRBJ1-3; D gene uncertain. The CDR3 has 14 residues. CDR1 is SEHNR and CDR2 is FQNEAQ in the germline V gene (reference sequence). The V gene lost 7 bases and the J gene lost 2 bases, with 12 bases spanning the gap. The DNA for the CDR3 is TGTGCCAGCACCTACGGACTGGCTGGAAACACCATATATTTT. As protein: CASTYGLAGNTIYF.

The chain links TRBV19 to TRBJ1-2; possibly TRBD1 for D (5 bases). Trimming took 9 bases from V and 9 from J, leaving 20 bases between them. CDR1 and CDR2 (germline): LNHDA, SQIVND (reference sequence). CDR3 length: 13 residues. The chain's CDR3 is CASRSGGALRYTF. The CDR3 region has the DNA TGTGCCAGCAGAAGCGGAGGGGCTTTGCGCTACACCTTC.

The V call is TRBV5-4, the J call TRBJ2-3, with 10 nucleotides matching TRBD2. CDR1 is SGHNT, CDR2 YYREEE, per germline (reference sequence). V dropped 4 bases and J dropped 4; count of bases not matched to a gene: 6. The CDR3 totals 15 residues. The CDR3 reads CASSEKSGRADTQYF. The CDR3 DNA reads as TGTGCCAGCAGCGAAAAAAGCGGGAGGGCAGATACGCAGTATTTT.

The sample holds a few counts of this clone. This rearrangement joins TRBV5-6 to TRBJ1-5, with TRBD1 identical over 11 bases. J was trimmed by 7 bases and V by 4 bases; bases with no gene match: 16. Germline V gives CDR1 SGHDT, CDR2 YYEEEE. This CDR3 comprises 18 residues. The CDR3 region has the DNA TGTGCCAGCAGCCACCAACGGACAGGGGGCCGCCGGGGGCAGCCCCAGCATTTT. Translation gives CASSHQRTGGRRGQPQHF.

This clone was seen a handful of times. The genes are TRBV11-1 and TRBJ1-2; D perhaps matches TRBD1 (6 bases). V gave up 4 bases and J gave up 8 bases, with 17 bases separating them. The germline V gene encodes CDR1 SGHAT and CDR2 FQDESV (reference sequence). The CDR3 is made up of 14 amino acids. The CDR3 bases are TGTGCCAGCAGCTCCCGGGGAGGGGGAAGAGGCTACACCTTC. As protein: CASSSRGGGRGYTF.

The chain has TRBV6-1 and TRBJ2-7, with 8 bases lining up with TRBD1. Per germline, CDR1 MNHNS and CDR2 SASEGT. The CDR3 length is 14 residues. V shed 6 bases and J 2 bases; nucleotides not matched to a gene: 6. DNA of the CDR3: TGTGCCAGCAGGAAGGGACAGGACCCCTACGAGCAGTACTTC. It encodes CASRKGQDPYEQYF.

V and J are TRBV4-1 and TRBJ1-1; no clear D gene. CDR3 length: 14 amino acids. The V end was cut by 3 bases, the J end by 2 bases, with 10 bases between. Germline V gene data show CDR1 as MGHRA and CDR2 as YSYEKL. The CDR3 coding sequence is TGCGCCAGCAGCCAGCCCGTGGTCAACACTGAAGCTTTCTTT. Translated: CASSQPVVNTEAFF.

This chain connects TRBV4-3 to TRBJ2-7; tentatively, D is TRBD1 (6 bases). V dropped 1 base and J dropped 4 bases, with 20 bases sitting between them. The CDR3 loop spans 17 amino acids. The germline CDR1 and CDR2 sequences are LGHNA and YSLEER. CDR3 sequence (DNA): TGCGCCAGCAGCCAAGCGGTTCTCGGGGACACTACTTACGAGCAGTACTTC. This encodes CASSQAVLGDTTYEQYF.

This CDR3 is CASSLAAAGSGNTIYF. As DNA, the CDR3 is TGCGCCAGCAGCTTGGCCGCGGCAGGCTCTGGAAACACCATATATTTT. The V call is TRBV5-1, the J call TRBJ1-3, with D uncertain. The CDR3 totals 16 residues. Trimming removed 0 bases at V and 0 bases at J, with 10 bases between. The germline CDR1 and CDR2 sequences are SGHRS and YFSETQ.

The chain has TRBV9 and TRBJ2-5; D perhaps matches TRBD2 (6 bases). Germline assignment: CDR1 SGDLS and CDR2 YYNGEE. The CDR3 has 14 residues. V dropped 0 bases and J dropped 5 bases, with 11 bases sitting between them. CDR3 region: CASSVAGVRETQYF. DNA of the CDR3: TGTGCCAGCAGCGTAGCGGGAGTGAGGGAGACCCAGTACTTC. Drawing the rest from reference TRBV9 and TRBJ2-5, the complete variable domain is DSGVTQTPKHLITATGQRVTLRCSPRSGDLSVYWYQQSLDQGLQFLIQYYNGEERAKGNILERFSAQQFPDLHSELNLSSLELGDSALYFCASSVAGVRETQYFGPGTRLLVL.

V is TRBV10-2 and J is TRBJ1-2, with D possibly being TRBD1 (5 bases). Trimming took off 6 bases at V and 5 bases at J, with 10 bases between the two ends. The CDR3 length is 12 residues. Germline CDR1 is WSHSY and CDR2 is SAAADI. The DNA of the CDR3 is TGCGCCAGCAGCAGGGACGCTTATGGCTACACCTTC. Encoded protein: CASSRDAYGYTF.

The chain recombines TRBV7-2 with TRBJ1-5; D ambiguous. The CDR3 spans 12 residues. Trimming cost V 6 bases and J 4 bases, with 7 bases left between them. Germline CDR1 and CDR2: SGHTA and FQGNSA. The CDR3 spells CASSDLNQPQHF. CDR3 DNA sequence: TGTGCCAGCAGTGATTTGAATCAGCCCCAGCATTTT.